This T cell receptor (beta chain) was sequenced during a study of OX40 agonist ivuxolimab in advanced cancers. The CDR3 extends over 14 amino acids. The V segment lost 2 bases and the J segment 4 bases; nucleotides outside the gene matches: 4. CDR1 is SEHNR, CDR2 FQNEAQ, per germline (reference sequence). The repertoire was sequenced with immunoSEQ multiplex PCR; TCRdb's copy has only in-frame clones and lacks some. This sample has around 63,000 clones; around 87% occur once, and the top ten carry 10% to 12%. V is TRBV7-9 and J is TRBJ1-1; 7 bases agree with TRBD1. The TCR was taken from an adult with an advanced solid tumor such as melanoma, head and neck, liver or kidney cancer. Sequenced here: CD4+ or CD8+ T cells sorted from blood, sampled in a trial of the OX40 agonist ivuxolimab. This CDR3 is CASSLQGVLTEAFF. The CDR3 DNA reads as TGTGCCAGCAGCTTACAGGGGGTCCTCACTGAAGCTTTCTTT.